These 3 T cell receptor beta chains were all obtained from the same sample, sequenced in a study of blood T cell repertoires in COVID-19. Produced via immunoSEQ multiplex PCR; TCRdb's table is partial and in-frame only. The data hold 240,000 or so clones, with 86% observed a single time. The sample taken for sequencing was peripheral blood. Every receptor here comes from a man older than 75 with acute or convalescent COVID-19.

V gene TRBV10-3 combines with J gene TRBJ2-7; 14 bases agree with TRBD2. This CDR3 region has 14 residues. Trimming took 6 bases from V and 4 from J; bases not matched to a gene: 2. CDR1 ENHRY and CDR2 SYGVKD come from the germline V gene. The CDR3, as DNA: TGTGCCATCAGGGGGACTAGCGGGAGTTACGAGCAGTACTTC. It is translated as CAIRGTSGSYEQYF.

The genes are TRBV2 and TRBJ1-5; 7 bases agree with TRBD1. V shed 8 bases, J shed 6 bases, and the junction held 16 bases outside the gene matches. Per germline, CDR1 SNHLY and CDR2 FYNNEI. The CDR3 runs to 16 residues. The CDR3 DNA follows: TGTGCCAGCGGGGACCCAACACAGGGGCGGATTCAGCCCCAGCATTTT. It encodes CASGDPTQGRIQPQHF.

The rearrangement uses TRBV28 and TRBJ1-2; 8 bases are shared with TRBD1. This CDR3 contains 15 residues. From germline, CDR1 is MDHEN and CDR2 SYDVKM. With 6 bases clipped from V and 7 bases from J, the junction kept 13 bases outside the gene matches. For the CDR3, the DNA is TGTGCCAGCAGGTCTGACAGGGGACCTCTCAGTGGCTACACCTTC. It specifies CASRSDRGPLSGYTF.